These 16 T cell receptor beta chains share one sample of origin, sequenced in a study of cytomegalovirus exposure and HLA in healthy donors. Use of 60 Vbeta and 13 Jbeta primers characterized the PCR. Method: immunoSEQ multiplex PCR; TCRdb's copy keeps in-frame clones and lacks some. This table holds just under 90,000 clones. The material sequenced was PBMCs. Receptors were obtained from a girl aged 5-17 years in good health and CMV-seropositive.

The V gene is TRBV5-6, the J gene TRBJ2-7; TRBD1 agrees at 7 bases. The CDR3 runs to 13 residues. V lost 2 bases, J lost 4 bases, and 3 bases stayed unmatched. In germline, CDR1 is SGHDT, CDR2 YYEEEE. CDR3 sequence reads: CASSLYRGYEQYF. The CDR3 nucleotides read TGTGCCAGCAGCTTATACAGGGGTTACGAGCAGTACTTC.

Points on this clone: Germline and junction disagree at one end, which may indicate a read error. Other nucleotide sequences in the sample specify the same CDR3. V gene TRBV4-3 combines with J gene TRBJ1-6; D unclear. CDR1 and CDR2 from the germline V gene are LGHNA and YSLEER. The length of the CDR3 is 15 residues. CDR3 protein: CASSQGTGSNSPLHF. As DNA, the CDR3 is TGCGCCAGCAGCCAAGGGACTGGGAGTAATTCACCCCTACACTTT.

This chain links TRBV7-8 with TRBJ2-7; TRBD1 matches 7 bases. The CDR3 is 12 amino acids. Germline V CDR1 and CDR2: SGHVS, FQNEAQ. Unmatched junction bases numbered 3, after V lost 5 bases and J lost 5 bases. The CDR3 sequence is CASSPDRDEQYV. CDR3 DNA: TGTGCCAGCAGCCCAGACAGGGACGAGCAGTACGTC.

V usage is TRBV7-2 and J usage is TRBJ1-5; D is perhaps TRBD1 (5 bases). The germline CDR1 and CDR2 sequences are SGHTA and FQGNSA. With 5 bases removed from V and 6 bases from J, the gap between germline ends came to 11 bases. The CDR3 is 13 amino acids. This CDR3 is CASSTHRTQPQHF. The CDR3 bases are TGTGCCAGCAGCACTCACAGGACTCAGCCCCAGCATTTT.

The rearrangement joins TRBV9 to TRBJ2-7; the D gene is possibly TRBD1 (6 bases). The V end was cut by 0 bases, the J end by 0 bases, with 10 bases between. Germline lookup yields CDR1 SGDLS and CDR2 YYNGEE. The CDR3 runs 15 residues. DNA of the CDR3: TGTGCCAGCAGCGTAGCAGGGGCCAGCTCCTACGAGCAGTACTTC. The encoded protein is CASSVAGASSYEQYF.

V and J are TRBV9 and TRBJ1-1; 7 bases line up with TRBD1. The length of the CDR3 is 15 residues. Losses at the gene ends were 4 bases for V and 4 bases for J; bases not matched to a gene: 10. Germline V gives CDR1 SGDLS, CDR2 YYNGEE. In nucleotides, the CDR3 is TGTGCCAGCAGCCCTTCGACAGGGACGGGCACTGAAGCTTTCTTT. Residues: CASSPSTGTGTEAFF.

This chain connects TRBV4-2 to TRBJ2-1, with 8 positions matching TRBD1. CDR1 LGHNA and CDR2 YNFKEQ come from the germline V gene. Unmatched junction bases numbered 5, after V lost 0 bases and J lost 7 bases. The CDR3 spans 15 residues. The CDR3 loop reads CASSQEQGGWNEQFF. CDR3 DNA sequence: TGTGCCAGCAGCCAAGAACAGGGGGGTTGGAATGAGCAGTTCTTC.

The chain has TRBV6-5 and TRBJ2-5; 11 nucleotides match TRBD2. The CDR3 extends over 15 amino acids. V lost 6 bases to trimming and J lost 1 base; unmatched junction nucleotides: 4. Per the germline V gene, CDR1 is MNHEY and CDR2 is SVGAGI. CDR3 region: CASSQTSGAQETQYF. Written as DNA, the CDR3 is TGTGCCAGCAGCCAGACTAGCGGGGCCCAAGAGACCCAGTACTTC.

The rearrangement uses TRBV15 and TRBJ1-2; 9 nucleotides agree with TRBD1. The V segment lost 5 bases and the J segment 3 bases; nucleotides outside the gene matches: 7. CDR3 length: 15 residues. CDR1 and CDR2 from the germline V gene are LNHNV and YYDKDF (reference sequence). CDR3 in DNA: TGTGCCACCAGCGGGAACAGGGGGCGTGACTATGGCTACACCTTC. Its translation is CATSGNRGRDYGYTF.

The V call is TRBV5-1, the J call TRBJ1-5, with D maybe TRBD1 (5 bases). The germline V gene has CDR1 SGHRS and CDR2 YFSETQ. Trimming pared 5 bases from V and 7 bases from J, leaving 19 bases between. The CDR3 covers 15 residues. In nucleotides, the CDR3 is TGCGCCAGCAGAGCCGGGACGGGGGTAAGACAGCCCCAGCATTTT. As protein: CASRAGTGVRQPQHF.

The J gene is TRBJ2-1, the V gene TRBV9; 9 bases are a match to TRBD2. Trimming cost V 3 bases and J 10 bases; bases outside gene matches: 14. There are 16 residues in the CDR3. The germline V gene encodes CDR1 SGDLS and CDR2 YYNGEE. CDR3 residues: CASSDFAGGTNIEQFF. CDR3 nucleotides: TGTGCCAGCAGCGATTTTGCGGGGGGGACCAACATCGAGCAGTTCTTC.

The gene calls are TRBV4-3 and TRBJ2-7; weak D call: TRBD1 (6 bases). This CDR3 region has 14 residues. The V end lost 0 bases, the J end lost 2 bases, and 8 bases lay between the germline ends. Germline V gene sequence: CDR1 LGHNA, CDR2 YSLEER. The CDR3 is CASSQESGAYEQYF. The CDR3 DNA reads as TGCGCCAGCAGCCAAGAATCAGGGGCCTACGAGCAGTACTTC.

J is TRBJ1-6 and V is TRBV7-9; D is possibly TRBD1 (5 bases). Trimming left V 2 bases short and J 3 bases short, with 11 bases between. The CDR3 is 16 residues long. Per the germline V gene, CDR1 is SEHNR and CDR2 is FQNEAQ (reference sequence). CDR3 region: CASSLQGLGYNSPLHF. The CDR3 DNA follows: TGTGCCAGCAGCTTACAGGGTTTGGGCTATAATTCACCCCTCCACTTT.

The rearrangement links TRBV19 to TRBJ1-2; 9 bases are a match to TRBD1. The V and J ends lost 4 bases and 3 bases, in that order; junction bases with no gene match: 12. Germline V CDR1 and CDR2: LNHDA, SQIVND (reference sequence). The CDR3 loop spans 17 amino acids. CDR3 region: CASSTTGGVGSHYGYTF. For the CDR3, the DNA is TGTGCCAGTAGTACAACAGGGGGCGTTGGTTCTCACTATGGCTACACCTTC.

The chain employs TRBV6-5 and TRBJ2-7; D perhaps matches TRBD1 (6 bases). CDR1 and CDR2 from the germline V gene are MNHEY and SVGAGI. The V gene lost 6 bases and the J gene lost 2 bases, with 11 bases spanning the gap. The CDR3 consists of 13 residues. In DNA form, the CDR3 reads TGTGCCAGCAGCCAACAGGGTGCCTACGAGCAGTACTTC. It yields the protein CASSQQGAYEQYF.

The rearrangement uses TRBV4-2 and TRBJ2-4, with TRBD1 matching over 9 bases. The length of the CDR3 is 20 residues. Germline values: CDR1 LGHNA, CDR2 YNFKEQ. The trim removed 3 bases at V and 0 bases at J, leaving 15 bases unmatched. This CDR3 is CASSHSAADRGHLAKNIQYF. The DNA of the CDR3 is TGTGCCAGCAGCCATTCAGCCGCGGACAGGGGACACTTAGCCAAAAACATTCAGTACTTC.